This T cell receptor (beta chain) was captured in a study of a mutant IDH1 vaccine in newly diagnosed glioma. On the study more broadly: Vaccines were first given 4-6 weeks after radiotherapy alone, or with temozolomide cycles. Most patients had received both radiotherapy and temozolomide, the prior options being radiotherapy, temozolomide, or both. Study-level results: Of all patients, 93.3% showed vaccine-induced immune responses.

J was trimmed by 1 base and V by 5 bases; bases with no gene match: 3. Germline V gene sequence: CDR1 LNHDA, CDR2 SQIVND (reference sequence). The CDR3 is 16 residues long. Assay used: immunoSEQ multiplex PCR; TCRdb lists only in-frame clones, some missing. The sample yields roughly 40,000 clones, 85% to 95% seen once. Sample time point: week 23, last vaccination. Every single dose of the vaccine, 300 ug of mutant IDH1 20-mer peptide, came with topical imiquimod. As regards this clone: Its antigen remains unknown.

This chain connects TRBV19 to TRBJ2-3, with TRBD2 matching 13 bases. The origin of this receptor is a man aged 50 to 60 with glioma. Sequences were derived from PBMCs, sampled from a glioma patient whose treatment included an IDH1 peptide vaccine. As DNA, the CDR3 is TGTGCCAGTAGTCCCGGACTAGCGGGAGGCACAGATACGCAGTATTTT. Translated: CASSPGLAGGTDTQYF. The full variable domain, completed using reference TRBV19 and TRBJ2-3, is DGGITQSPKYLFRKEGQNVTLSCEQNLNHDAMYWYRQDPGQGLRLIYYSQIVNDFQKGDIAEGYSVSREKKESFPLTVTSAQKNPTAFYLCASSPGLAGGTDTQYFGPGTRLTVL.